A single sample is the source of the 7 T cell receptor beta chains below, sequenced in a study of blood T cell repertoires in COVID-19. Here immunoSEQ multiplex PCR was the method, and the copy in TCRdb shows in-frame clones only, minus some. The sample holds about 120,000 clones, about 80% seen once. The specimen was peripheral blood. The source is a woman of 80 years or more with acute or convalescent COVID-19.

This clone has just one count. DNA for the CDR3: TGTGCCAGCAGTTCAACAGTTAACTATGGCTACACCTTC. As protein: CASSSTVNYGYTF. V and J are TRBV28 and TRBJ1-2; D is unclear. Deletions cut 4 bases from V and 1 base from J, with 7 bases between. There are 13 residues in the CDR3. In germline, CDR1 is MDHEN, CDR2 SYDVKM.

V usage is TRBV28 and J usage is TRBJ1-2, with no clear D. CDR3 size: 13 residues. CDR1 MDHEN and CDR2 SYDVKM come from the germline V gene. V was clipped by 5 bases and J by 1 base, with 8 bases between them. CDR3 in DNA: TGTGCCAGCAGTGTAAGCCTTAACTATGGCTACACCTTC. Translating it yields CASSVSLNYGYTF.

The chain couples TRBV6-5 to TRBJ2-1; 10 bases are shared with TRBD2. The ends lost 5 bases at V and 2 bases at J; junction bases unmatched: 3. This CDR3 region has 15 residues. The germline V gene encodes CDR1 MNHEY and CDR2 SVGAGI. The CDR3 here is CASSQSGGAYNEQFF. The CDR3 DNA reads TGTGCCAGCAGTCAGAGCGGGGGGGCCTACAATGAGCAGTTCTTC.

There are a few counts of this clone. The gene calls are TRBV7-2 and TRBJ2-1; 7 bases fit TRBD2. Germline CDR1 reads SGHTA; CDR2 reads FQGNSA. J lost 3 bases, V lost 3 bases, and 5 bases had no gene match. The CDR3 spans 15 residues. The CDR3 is CASSLSRGVYNEQFF. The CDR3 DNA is TGTGCCAGCAGCTTGTCCCGGGGGGTCTACAATGAGCAGTTCTTC.

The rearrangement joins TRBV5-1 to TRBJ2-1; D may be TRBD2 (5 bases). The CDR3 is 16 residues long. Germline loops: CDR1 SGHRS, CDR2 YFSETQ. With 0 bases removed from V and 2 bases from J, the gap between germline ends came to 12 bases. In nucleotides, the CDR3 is TGCGCCAGCAGCTTGGCCCGAGGGATCGCCTACAATGAGCAGTTCTTC. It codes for CASSLARGIAYNEQFF.

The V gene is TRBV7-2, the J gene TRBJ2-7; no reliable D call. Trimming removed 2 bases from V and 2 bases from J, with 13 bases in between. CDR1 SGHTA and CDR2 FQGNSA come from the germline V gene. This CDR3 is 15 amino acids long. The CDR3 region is CASSLRGLPTYEQYF. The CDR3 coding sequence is TGTGCCAGCAGCTTACGAGGTTTACCAACCTACGAGCAGTACTTC. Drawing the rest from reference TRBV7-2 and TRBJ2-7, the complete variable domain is GAGVSQSPSNKVTEKGKDVELRCDPISGHTALYWYRQSLGQGLEFLIYFQGNSAPDKSGLPSDRFSAERTGGSVSTLTIQRTQQEDSAVYLCASSLRGLPTYEQYFGPGTRLTVT.

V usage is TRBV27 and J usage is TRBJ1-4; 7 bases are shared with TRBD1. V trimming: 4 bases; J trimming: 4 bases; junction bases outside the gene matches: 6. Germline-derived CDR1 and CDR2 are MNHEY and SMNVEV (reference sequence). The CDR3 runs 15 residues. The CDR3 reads CASSSHRGSNEKLFF. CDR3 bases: TGTGCCAGCAGTTCTCACAGGGGAAGTAATGAAAAACTGTTTTTT.